The T cell receptor beta chain described here comes from a study of metastatic and nonmetastatic thyroid tumors. Study in general: Repertoire comparisons spanned blood and tumor or nodule tissue from malignant and benign thyroid patients.

The study, taken as a whole, reports: Compared with benign nodules, malignant thyroid tumors were reported to have significantly higher TCR beta diversity in both blood and tumor.

Per the germline V gene, CDR1 is MNHEY and CDR2 is SMNVEV (reference sequence). V was clipped by 2 bases and J by 4 bases, with 11 bases between them. The CDR3 runs 15 residues. There are a few counts of this clone. Its cognate antigen is unknown. All patients reached thyroid surgery having received no treatment beforehand. Source study methods: CDR3 differences across clinicopathological groups were used to build a distant-metastasis classifier for papillary thyroid cancer. TCRdb used MiXCR to call clones anew from the PCR reads. It is TCRdb's table, rather than the study itself, that gives the V and J calls and clone size. This sample carries roughly 12,000 clones, about 37% of them seen once, and the ten largest clones take approximately 15%.

The sequence was collected from a female donor with papillary thyroid cancer or a benign thyroid nodule (not recorded which). Some clones in this sample may be carry-over from other donors' samples. The chain is built from TRBV27 and TRBJ2-2; D possibly corresponds to TRBD2 (6 bases). The sequenced material came from tumor tissue. The CDR3 sequence: CASSLGTLLTGELFF. The CDR3 DNA is TGTGCCAGCAGTTTAGGGACTCTTCTCACCGGGGAGCTGTTTTTT.